The 27 T cell receptor beta chains reported below all come from one sample, sequenced in a study of OX40 agonist ivuxolimab in advanced cancers. Clones were read by immunoSEQ multiplex PCR, and TCRdb kept only the in-frame ones, dropping some. The sample has about 120,000 clones; roughly nine tenths are singletons. The specimen was CD4+ or CD8+ T cells sorted from blood, collected in a trial of the OX40 agonist ivuxolimab. Receptor source: an adult with an advanced solid tumor such as melanoma, head and neck, liver or kidney cancer.

V and J are TRBV7-2 and TRBJ1-2, with D unclear. Germline V lookup: CDR1 SGHTA, CDR2 FQGNSA. The CDR3 runs 14 residues. V was trimmed by 0 bases and J by 4 bases, leaving 9 bases between them. CDR3 region: CASSLAQSAYGYTF. The CDR3 DNA sequence: TGTGCCAGCAGCTTAGCCCAGTCCGCCTATGGCTACACCTTC.

In regard to this clone: Mismatch with germline at one junction end may stem from a read error. CDR3 protein: CASSLGTGITNEKLFF. The DNA of the CDR3 is TGTGCTAGCAGCTTGGGGACAGGGATCACTAATGAAAAACTGTTTTTT. The chain is built from TRBV7-7 and TRBJ1-4; TRBD1 matches at 9 bases. This CDR3 has 16 amino acids. From germline, CDR1 is SSHAT and CDR2 FNYEAQ (reference sequence).

The rearrangement links TRBV28 to TRBJ1-5; no definite D call. The V end lost 7 bases, the J end lost 4 bases, and 11 bases lay between the germline ends. The CDR3 extends over 13 amino acids. Germline CDR1 and CDR2: MDHEN and SYDVKM. The CDR3 DNA is TGTGCCAGCAAGCCAGGAGATAATCAGCCCCAGCATTTT. Protein sequence: CASKPGDNQPQHF.

This chain uses TRBV28 with TRBJ2-7, with TRBD2 as a possible D gene (5 bases). Germline V CDR1 and CDR2: MDHEN, SYDVKM. The CDR3 length is 15 residues. The V end was cut by 4 bases, the J end by 1 base, with 14 bases between. The DNA of the CDR3 is TGTGCCAGCAGTTCCGTCATAGGACTGTCCTACGAGCAGTACTTC. This sequence encodes CASSSVIGLSYEQYF.

V gene TRBV7-9 combines with J gene TRBJ2-2, with 7 bases lining up with TRBD1. In germline, CDR1 is SEHNR, CDR2 FQNEAQ (reference sequence). Losses at the gene ends were 5 bases for V and 1 base for J; bases not matched to a gene: 4. The CDR3 length is 15 residues. The CDR3 nucleotides read TGTGCCAGCAGCCTACAGGGGTGGAACACCGGGGAGCTGTTTTTT. This sequence encodes CASSLQGWNTGELFF.

The chain combines TRBV10-3 with TRBJ2-7; 8 nucleotides agree with TRBD2. V gave up 6 bases and J gave up 0 bases; unmatched junction bases: 7. This CDR3 is 15 amino acids long. Germline lookup yields CDR1 ENHRY and CDR2 SYGVKD. DNA for the CDR3: TGTGCCATCAGACCGGGCGGGGGGCCCTCCTACGAGCAGTACTTC. This encodes CAIRPGGGPSYEQYF.

The chain employs TRBV11-2 and TRBJ1-6, with D maybe TRBD1 (6 bases). Germline values: CDR1 SGHAT, CDR2 FQNNGV. The CDR3 runs 16 residues. V was pared by 1 base and J by 2 bases, with 9 bases between. Here the CDR3 DNA reads TGTGCCAGCAGCTTAGGAGGGGACACCTATAATTCACCCCTCCACTTT. Translation: CASSLGGDTYNSPLHF. Full variable domain (outside the CDR3, taken from reference TRBV11-2 and TRBJ1-6): EAGVAQSPRYKIIEKRQSVAFWCNPISGHATLYWYQQILGQGPKLLIQFQNNGVVDDSQLPKDRFSAERLKGVDSTLKIQPAKLEDSAVYLCASSLGGDTYNSPLHFGNGTRLTVT.

The rearrangement links TRBV28 to TRBJ1-5; D is unclear. Trimming took off 6 bases at V and 5 bases at J, with 17 bases between the two ends. The germline V gene has CDR1 MDHEN and CDR2 SYDVKM. The CDR3 spans 15 residues. The chain's CDR3 is CASRYAGELYQPQHF. CDR3 nucleotides: TGTGCCAGCAGGTACGCCGGGGAGTTATATCAGCCCCAGCATTTT.

The CDR3 protein is CASSSRRGDGYTF. DNA of the CDR3: TGTGCCAGTAGCTCGCGTCGGGGAGATGGCTACACCTTC. The chain employs TRBV19 and TRBJ1-2; no firm D call. Trimming removed 6 bases from V and 6 bases from J, with 14 bases in between. Looked up from germline, CDR1 is LNHDA and CDR2 is SQIVND (reference sequence). This CDR3 has 13 residues.

J is TRBJ1-1 and V is TRBV5-5; D uncertain. Germline lookup yields CDR1 SGHKS and CDR2 YYEKEE (reference sequence). The V end was cut by 0 bases, the J end by 4 bases, with 16 bases between. This CDR3 spans 16 amino acids. For the CDR3, the DNA is TGTGCCAGCAGCTTGGATCCGACCCTACGGAGCACTGAAGCTTTCTTT. The encoded protein is CASSLDPTLRSTEAFF.

V is TRBV19 and J is TRBJ2-1; no firm D call. The CDR3 is 15 residues long. The germline CDR1 and CDR2 sequences are LNHDA and SQIVND (reference sequence). Deletions cut 2 bases from V and 0 bases from J, with 8 bases between. The CDR3 here is CASSIQASSYNEQFF. The CDR3 nucleotides are TGTGCCAGTAGTATACAAGCAAGCTCCTACAATGAGCAGTTCTTC.

This rearrangement joins TRBV29-1 to TRBJ2-5; TRBD2 is a possible D gene (5 bases). The CDR3 has 12 residues. Looked up from germline, CDR1 is SQVTM and CDR2 is ANQGSEA. V lost 7 bases and J lost 9, with 18 bases in between. The CDR3 DNA reads TGCAGCGACACCCGGGCCGCCGGGGCCCAGTACTTC. Translation: CSDTRAAGAQYF. Full variable domain (outside the CDR3, taken from reference TRBV29-1 and TRBJ2-5): SAVISQKPSRDICQRGTSLTIQCQVDSQVTMMFWYRQQPGQSLTLIATANQGSEATYESGFVIDKFPISRPNLTFSTLTVSNMSPEDSSIYLCSDTRAAGAQYFGPGTRLLVL.

This clone was picked up one time. This chain joins TRBV29-1 and TRBJ1-2; D is perhaps TRBD1 (6 bases). The CDR3 loop spans 13 amino acids. Germline CDR1 is SQVTM and CDR2 is ANQGSEA. V was clipped by 7 bases and J by 4 bases, with 16 bases between them. CDR3: CSASGGQSYGYTF. The DNA of the CDR3 is TGCAGCGCCTCAGGCGGACAGAGCTATGGCTACACCTTC.

The chain uses TRBV11-3 and TRBJ2-1, with 12 bases fitting TRBD1. The CDR3 is 19 residues long. In germline, CDR1 is SGHNT, CDR2 YENEEA. V shed 4 bases and J 2 bases; nucleotides not matched to a gene: 12. CDR3 loop: CASSSSPGQGATTYNEQFF. DNA for the CDR3: TGTGCCAGCAGCTCTAGCCCGGGACAGGGGGCCACAACCTACAATGAGCAGTTCTTC. The full variable domain, its missing parts supplied by reference TRBV11-3 and TRBJ2-1, is EAGVVQSPRYKIIEKKQPVAFWCNPISGHNTLYWYLQNLGQGPELLIRYENEEAVDDSQLPKDRFSAERLKGVDSTLKIQPAELGDSAVYLCASSSSPGQGATTYNEQFFGPGTRLTVL.

This clone was observed once. The chain has TRBV6-5 and TRBJ2-1; 13 bases are shared with TRBD2. Trimming removed 5 bases from V and 10 bases from J; junction bases left unmatched: 5. This CDR3 comprises 14 residues. Germline V CDR1 and CDR2: MNHEY, SVGAGI. CDR3 region: CASSKLAGGPEQFF. In DNA form, the CDR3 reads TGTGCCAGCAGTAAACTAGCGGGGGGGCCAGAGCAGTTCTTC.

The V call is TRBV9, the J call TRBJ1-3, with D possibly TRBD1 on 6 matching bases. Trimming cost V 0 bases and J 0 bases, with 10 bases left between them. CDR3 length equals 16 residues. Germline-derived CDR1 and CDR2 are SGDLS and YYNGEE. In nucleotides, the CDR3 is TGTGCCAGCAGCGTAGAGGGACACCCCTCTGGAAACACCATATATTTT. The encoded protein is CASSVEGHPSGNTIYF.

V gene TRBV2 combines with J gene TRBJ2-7; the D call may be TRBD1 or TRBD2 (6 bases each). Germline V lookup: CDR1 SNHLY, CDR2 FYNNEI. This CDR3 comprises 15 residues. V was shortened by 6 bases and J by 0 bases, with 15 bases between the two germline ends. The CDR3 loop reads CASRPAGGLSYEQYF. In nucleotides, the CDR3 is TGTGCCAGCAGACCCGCTGGGGGGCTCTCCTACGAGCAGTACTTC.

Only one count was recorded for this clone. The chain couples TRBV19 to TRBJ1-5, with D perhaps TRBD1 (5 bases). The CDR3 length is 15 residues. The V gene lost 5 bases and the J gene lost 5 bases, with 16 bases spanning the gap. Looked up from germline, CDR1 is LNHDA and CDR2 is SQIVND (reference sequence). The CDR3 coding sequence is TGTGCCAGTAGTCTGACAGCCAGAGGGGATCAGCCCCAGCATTTT. It yields the protein CASSLTARGDQPQHF.

The chain has TRBV7-8 and TRBJ1-2; a possible D gene is TRBD1 (5 bases). The germline V gene encodes CDR1 SGHVS and CDR2 FQNEAQ. V lost 5 bases to trimming and J lost 5 bases, with 12 bases between them. The CDR3 is made up of 13 amino acids. The CDR3 region has the DNA TGTGCCAGCAGCGAAGCACGACAGTATGGCTACACCTTC. This encodes CASSEARQYGYTF.

The rearrangement links TRBV7-9 to TRBJ2-7; TRBD1 aligns across 11 bases. This CDR3 is 14 amino acids long. After removal of 4 bases from V and 4 bases from J, the junction contained 3 bases not matched to a gene. Per germline, CDR1 SEHNR and CDR2 FQNEAQ (reference sequence). Here the CDR3 reads CASSSGQGAYEQYF. CDR3 bases: TGTGCCAGCAGCTCCGGACAGGGGGCTTACGAGCAGTACTTC.

V and J are TRBV7-2 and TRBJ1-2; a weak D match, TRBD1 (5 bases). V lost 5 bases to trimming and J lost 3 bases, with 10 bases between them. Per the germline V gene, CDR1 is SGHTA and CDR2 is FQGNSA. The CDR3 length is 13 residues. CDR3 sequence reads: CASSGRGDYGYTF. CDR3 DNA: TGTGCCAGCAGCGGGAGAGGGGACTATGGCTACACCTTC.

V is TRBV19 and J is TRBJ2-2, with unresolved D. This CDR3 spans 15 amino acids. With 3 bases removed from V and 0 bases from J, the gap between germline ends came to 8 bases. Per germline, CDR1 LNHDA and CDR2 SQIVND (reference sequence). The CDR3 reads CASSIQLANTGELFF. CDR3 bases: TGTGCCAGTAGTATCCAGCTCGCGAACACCGGGGAGCTGTTTTTT.

This clone was recorded only once. The chain joins TRBV11-2 to TRBJ1-6; D unresolved. In germline, CDR1 is SGHAT, CDR2 FQNNGV. The CDR3 loop spans 15 amino acids. Between the trimmed V and J ends, which lost 1 base and 9 bases, there was a span of 13 bases. The CDR3 DNA follows: TGTGCCAGCAGCTTAGGCGCAGCCGGAATTTCACCCCTCCACTTT. Residues: CASSLGAAGISPLHF.

V gene TRBV18 combines with J gene TRBJ2-2; tentatively, D is TRBD1 (6 bases). CDR3 length: 16 amino acids. Germline CDR1 reads KGHSH; CDR2 reads LQKENI. With 5 bases removed from V and 3 bases from J, the gap between germline ends came to 16 bases. CDR3 sequence reads: CASSFRDTGDTGELFF. As DNA, the CDR3 is TGTGCCAGCTCATTCCGGGACACCGGGGACACCGGGGAGCTGTTTTTT.

The rearrangement uses TRBV6-6 and TRBJ1-4; 8 bases fit TRBD1. CDR1 is MNHNY, CDR2 SVGAGI, per germline (reference sequence). The CDR3 covers 13 residues. J was trimmed by 8 bases and V by 11 bases; bases with no gene match: 10. DNA for the CDR3: TGTGCCGGACGGGACAGGCGAGGGGAAAAACTGTTTTTT. This gives the protein CAGRDRRGEKLFF.

J is TRBJ1-2 and V is TRBV28; 9 bases match TRBD1. This CDR3 region has 14 residues. CDR1 is MDHEN, CDR2 SYDVKM, per germline. The V segment lost 3 bases and the J segment 5 bases; nucleotides outside the gene matches: 4. The CDR3 protein is CASSLADRGYGYTF. Written as DNA, the CDR3 is TGTGCCAGCAGTTTGGCGGACAGGGGTTATGGCTACACCTTC.

The chain couples TRBV7-2 to TRBJ2-1; no definite D call. CDR1 and CDR2 from the germline V gene are SGHTA and FQGNSA. Trimming removed 5 bases from V and 7 bases from J, with 15 bases in between. The CDR3 consists of 14 residues. As DNA, the CDR3 is TGTGCCAGCAGCCGACACTCAACCGGGAATGAGCAGTTCTTC. Translating gives CASSRHSTGNEQFF.